These T cell receptor beta chains were read from a single sample in a study of T cells in Graves' hyperthyroidism and ophthalmopathy. TCRdb re-called the multiplex PCR reads through MiXCR, storing one row per CDR3 protein. The table has 530,000 or so distinct CDR3 sequences, approximately 44% seen once. The sample was peripheral blood or thyroid tissue (not recorded which). These receptors all come from a woman aged 18-29 years with Graves' hyperthyroidism. Each CDR3 is given with its conserved first and last residue. Fields, in order: clone size, J gene, CDR3 length, V gene, D gene, CDR3 DNA, CDR3 protein. A D gene is named only where the DNA matches it firmly. For some rows the clone size is stated as once, few or many, or as a class when expanded; others skip it.

clone_size: -; j_call: TRBJ1-4; cdr3_length: 13; v_call: TRBV9; d_call: -; cdr3_nt: TGTGCCAGCTCACCAAGGGAAGAAGGAAAACTGTTTTTT; cdr3_aa: CASSPREEGKLFF
clone_size: many; j_call: TRBJ1-2; cdr3_length: 12; v_call: TRBV29-1; d_call: -; cdr3_nt: TGCAGCGTTGAAACGGGGTTAGGTGGCTACACCTTC; cdr3_aa: CSVETGLGGYTF
clone_size: -; j_call: TRBJ1-2; cdr3_length: 12; v_call: TRBV29-1; d_call: TRBD1; cdr3_nt: TGCAGCGTTGAAGGGGGGGACAGTGGCTACACCTTC; cdr3_aa: CSVEGGDSGYTF
clone_size: -; j_call: TRBJ2-7; cdr3_length: 14; v_call: TRBV29-1; d_call: TRBD1; cdr3_nt: TGCACCCCCGACAGGGGCTGGCGAAACTACGAGCAGTACTTC; cdr3_aa: CTPDRGWRNYEQYF
clone_size: few; j_call: TRBJ2-2; cdr3_length: 15; v_call: TRBV6-5; d_call: -; cdr3_nt: TGTGCCACTAGCTGGAGGGGGCAGGGTCCCGGGGAGCTGTTTTTT; cdr3_aa: CATSWRGQGPGELFF
clone_size: -; j_call: TRBJ1-6; cdr3_length: 15; v_call: TRBV12-3/TRBV12-4; d_call: TRBD1; cdr3_nt: TGTGCCAGCAGGTTCCGGGACAGGGGTTATTCACCCCTCCACTTT; cdr3_aa: CASRFRDRGYSPLHF
clone_size: many; j_call: TRBJ2-5; cdr3_length: 13; v_call: TRBV12-3/TRBV12-4; d_call: -; cdr3_nt: TGTGCCAGCAGTATGGTAAAAGAGGAGACCCAGTACTTC; cdr3_aa: CASSMVKEETQYF
clone_size: -; j_call: TRBJ2-1; cdr3_length: 14; v_call: TRBV29-1; d_call: -; cdr3_nt: TGCAGCGTTAGGGACCTCGGGTCCTACAATGAGCAGTTCTTC; cdr3_aa: CSVRDLGSYNEQFF
clone_size: -; j_call: TRBJ2-7; cdr3_length: 11; v_call: TRBV7-3; d_call: -; cdr3_nt: TGTGCCAGCAGCTTAAGGGGACAGCAGTACTTC; cdr3_aa: CASSLRGQQYF
clone_size: medium-sized; j_call: TRBJ1-1; cdr3_length: 16; v_call: TRBV11-2; d_call: -; cdr3_nt: TGTGCCAGCAGCGCCCACCTGACGGGACAGAACACTGAAGCTTTCTTT; cdr3_aa: CASSAHLTGQNTEAFF
clone_size: many; j_call: TRBJ1-3; cdr3_length: 17; v_call: TRBV9; d_call: -; cdr3_nt: TGTGCCAGCAGCGTAGACGGAGGGGGTTCTGCTGGAAACACCATATATTTT; cdr3_aa: CASSVDGGGSAGNTIYF
clone_size: many; j_call: TRBJ1-2; cdr3_length: 13; v_call: TRBV28; d_call: -; cdr3_nt: TGTGCCAGCAGTATCGACCCCTCGGATGGCTACACCTTC; cdr3_aa: CASSIDPSDGYTF
clone_size: many; j_call: TRBJ2-6; cdr3_length: 16; v_call: TRBV6-5; d_call: -; cdr3_nt: TGTGCCAGCAGTAGAAACTCAGGGTCGGGGGCCAACGTCCTGACTTTC; cdr3_aa: CASSRNSGSGANVLTF
clone_size: -; j_call: TRBJ1-2; cdr3_length: 13; v_call: TRBV29-1; d_call: -; cdr3_nt: TGCAGCGTTAAGCCAGGACGGGTTTTGGGCTACACCTTC; cdr3_aa: CSVKPGRVLGYTF
clone_size: many; j_call: TRBJ2-2; cdr3_length: 17; v_call: TRBV7-9; d_call: TRBD1; cdr3_nt: TGTGCCAGCAGCCCTATCCTCGGACAGGGGGCGACCGGGGAGCTGTTTTTT; cdr3_aa: CASSPILGQGATGELFF
clone_size: -; j_call: TRBJ1-3; cdr3_length: 15; v_call: TRBV7-8; d_call: TRBD1; cdr3_nt: TGTGCCAGCAGCTTAGACCCGGACAGGGCAAACACCATATATTTT; cdr3_aa: CASSLDPDRANTIYF
clone_size: -; j_call: TRBJ1-5; cdr3_length: 13; v_call: TRBV29-1; d_call: -; cdr3_nt: TGCAGCGTTGCGGTTAGCGGGGGGCAGCCCCAGCATTTT; cdr3_aa: CSVAVSGGQPQHF
clone_size: many; j_call: TRBJ1-5; cdr3_length: 16; v_call: TRBV2; d_call: -; cdr3_nt: TGTGCCAGCAGGCTATTGGGACTTGGGCTGGACCAGCCCCAGCATTTT; cdr3_aa: CASRLLGLGLDQPQHF
clone_size: many; j_call: TRBJ2-5; cdr3_length: 12; v_call: TRBV3-1; d_call: TRBD1; cdr3_nt: TGTGCCAGCAGCCAAGATACAGGGGGCCAGTACTTC; cdr3_aa: CASSQDTGGQYF
clone_size: -; j_call: TRBJ1-1; cdr3_length: 14; v_call: TRBV7-2; d_call: -; cdr3_nt: TGTGCCAGCAGCTCAGGGGTGTTAGGCACTGAAGCTTTCTTT; cdr3_aa: CASSSGVLGTEAFF
clone_size: many; j_call: TRBJ2-5; cdr3_length: 14; v_call: TRBV6-6; d_call: -; cdr3_nt: TGTGCCAGCAGACACGGGGCAGGCAGTGAGACCCAGTACTTC; cdr3_aa: CASRHGAGSETQYF
clone_size: -; j_call: TRBJ1-2; cdr3_length: 15; v_call: TRBV7-3; d_call: TRBD1; cdr3_nt: TGTGCCAGCAGCCCTGACACCGGGACAGGGGGTGACTACACCTTC; cdr3_aa: CASSPDTGTGGDYTF
clone_size: -; j_call: TRBJ1-5; cdr3_length: 14; v_call: TRBV7-3; d_call: -; cdr3_nt: TGTGCCAGCAGCTTCGACGGGGGCCGCGGGCCCCAGCATTTT; cdr3_aa: CASSFDGGRGPQHF
clone_size: many; j_call: TRBJ2-7; cdr3_length: 15; v_call: TRBV6-5; d_call: -; cdr3_nt: TGTGCCAGCAGTTACACCCCGGGACCGGATTACGAGCAGTACTTC; cdr3_aa: CASSYTPGPDYEQYF
clone_size: many; j_call: TRBJ2-1; cdr3_length: 12; v_call: TRBV2; d_call: -; cdr3_nt: TGTGCCAGCAGTGAAGACTTCAATGAGCAGTTCTTC; cdr3_aa: CASSEDFNEQFF
clone_size: many; j_call: TRBJ2-7; cdr3_length: 17; v_call: TRBV11-2; d_call: TRBD2; cdr3_nt: TGTGCCAGCAGTCCCCCGGGACTAGCGGGAGGCTCCTACGAGCAGTACTTC; cdr3_aa: CASSPPGLAGGSYEQYF
clone_size: -; j_call: TRBJ2-2; cdr3_length: 19; v_call: TRBV12-3/TRBV12-4; d_call: TRBD2; cdr3_nt: TGTGCCAGCAGTTTTGGGACTAGCGGCAATTCCTGGACCACCAGGGAGCTGTTTTTT; cdr3_aa: CASSFGTSGNSWTTRELFF